Below are 12 T cell receptor beta chains sequenced from a single sample in a study of blood T cells in healthy people across ages. A second PCR, run for roughly 7 to 12 cycles, used a sample-barcoded 5' primer plus a J-beta primer mix. A single record per CDR3 protein comes from TCRdb applying MiXCR to the 5' RACE reads. The sample contains roughly 830,000 distinct CDR3 sequences, about 59% of which appear only once. Material for sequencing was blood. The source is a man aged 30 to 39 in good health.

The rearrangement links TRBV10-3 to TRBJ2-1; D might be TRBD1 or TRBD2, each matching 5 bases. The V and J ends lost 3 bases and 13 bases respectively, with 10 bases between them. CDR1 and CDR2 (germline): ENHRY, SYGVKD. The CDR3 has 11 amino acids. CDR3 DNA sequence: TGTGCCATCAGTGATGGGACCCCCCAGTTCTTC. Its translation is CAISDGTPQFF.

This sequence joins TRBV4-3 and TRBJ2-1, with TRBD1 matching over 12 bases. Germline values: CDR1 LGHNA, CDR2 YSLEER. The CDR3 totals 17 residues. J gave up 4 bases and V 1 base, and 5 bases lay outside the gene matches. The CDR3 sequence is CASSQVTGQGAYNEQFF. In DNA, the CDR3 is TGCGCCAGCAGCCAAGTAACGGGACAGGGGGCGTACAATGAGCAGTTCTTC.

V is TRBV20-1 and J is TRBJ2-7, with 9 bases identical to TRBD1. With V trimmed by 5 bases and J by 0 bases, 2 bases remained unmatched. The length of the CDR3 is 13 residues. Per the germline V gene, CDR1 is DFQATT and CDR2 is SNEGSKA (reference sequence). CDR3 sequence: CSAWTGDSYEQYF. DNA for the CDR3: TGCAGTGCTTGGACAGGGGACTCCTACGAGCAGTACTTC.

The chain combines TRBV20-1 with TRBJ2-7, with D unresolved. The germline V gene has CDR1 DFQATT and CDR2 SNEGSKA (reference sequence). The CDR3 loop spans 11 amino acids. V was pared by 3 bases and J by 6 bases, with 9 bases between. In DNA, the CDR3 is TGCAGTGCTAGTCTAAGGGCCGAGCAGTACTTC. This sequence encodes CSASLRAEQYF.

This chain connects TRBV5-1 to TRBJ2-1, with D maybe TRBD1 (5 bases). The V end was cut by 7 bases, the J end by 10 bases, with 21 bases between. The germline CDR1 and CDR2 sequences are SGHRS and YFSETQ. This CDR3 is built from 14 residues. The CDR3 is CASGAYGDNREQFF. CDR3 DNA sequence: TGCGCCAGCGGGGCTTACGGAGACAACAGGGAGCAGTTCTTC.

In this sample, this clonotype turned up once. The J gene is TRBJ2-6, the V gene TRBV4-3; D is possibly TRBD2 (6 bases). The CDR3 runs to 20 residues. V was pared by 0 bases and J by 0 bases, with 18 bases between. In germline, CDR1 is LGHNA, CDR2 YSLEER. CDR3 nucleotide sequence: TGCGCCAGCAGCCAAGAAGGGTTCGGGAGTTCGTTCTCTGGGGCCAACGTCCTGACTTTC. Translated, it gives CASSQEGFGSSFSGANVLTF.

The chain links TRBV7-9 to TRBJ2-5, with TRBD2 identical over 7 bases. Germline CDR1 reads SEHNR; CDR2 reads FQNEAQ (reference sequence). The trim removed 0 bases at V and 7 bases at J, leaving 5 bases unmatched. The CDR3 totals 14 residues. The CDR3 is CASSLAASSGTQYF. The CDR3 coding sequence is TGTGCCAGCAGCTTAGCGGCGTCTAGCGGGACCCAGTACTTC.

The chain recombines TRBV4-2 with TRBJ2-7; 8 nucleotides agree with TRBD1. The CDR3 runs to 13 residues. V lost 4 bases, J lost 7 bases, and 6 bases stayed unmatched. Germline values: CDR1 LGHNA, CDR2 YNFKEQ. CDR3 DNA sequence: TGTGCCAGCAGCCCCGACAGGGGAGATGAGCAGTACTTC. Protein product: CASSPDRGDEQYF.

The chain couples TRBV2 to TRBJ2-6, with D possibly TRBD2 on 6 matching bases. Trimming took 6 bases from V and 0 from J, leaving 12 bases between them. Germline V gene data show CDR1 as SNHLY and CDR2 as FYNNEI. The CDR3 has 16 residues. In nucleotides, the CDR3 is TGTGCCAGCAGGGGGGGTCGAAGCTCTGGGGCCAACGTCCTGACTTTC. This codes for CASRGGRSSGANVLTF.

V and J are TRBV12-3 or TRBV12-4 and TRBJ1-2, with D unclear. The CDR3 sequence is 12 residues long. V was clipped by 3 bases and J by 4 bases, with 6 bases between them. CDR3 region: CASSFVGYGYTF. In nucleotides, the CDR3 is TGTGCCAGCAGTTTTGTCGGCTATGGCTACACCTTC.

The V gene is TRBV6-5, the J gene TRBJ2-3, with TRBD2 identical over 9 bases. CDR1 is MNHEY and CDR2 is SVGAGI in the germline V gene. Trimming took 2 bases from V and 4 from J; bases not matched to a gene: 7. The CDR3 has 16 residues. The CDR3 DNA reads TGTGCCAGCAGTTACACGGGGACTAGCCCAGCAGATACGCAGTATTTT. This translates into CASSYTGTSPADTQYF.

The V call is TRBV7-2, the J call TRBJ2-3; the D gene is possibly TRBD2 (6 bases). V gave up 6 bases and J gave up 4 bases, with 14 bases separating them. The germline V gene encodes CDR1 SGHTA and CDR2 FQGNSA. The CDR3 runs 14 residues. The CDR3 DNA is TGTGCCAGCAGGAAGGGGTCTAGCGCAGATACGCAGTATTTT. Its translation: CASRKGSSADTQYF.